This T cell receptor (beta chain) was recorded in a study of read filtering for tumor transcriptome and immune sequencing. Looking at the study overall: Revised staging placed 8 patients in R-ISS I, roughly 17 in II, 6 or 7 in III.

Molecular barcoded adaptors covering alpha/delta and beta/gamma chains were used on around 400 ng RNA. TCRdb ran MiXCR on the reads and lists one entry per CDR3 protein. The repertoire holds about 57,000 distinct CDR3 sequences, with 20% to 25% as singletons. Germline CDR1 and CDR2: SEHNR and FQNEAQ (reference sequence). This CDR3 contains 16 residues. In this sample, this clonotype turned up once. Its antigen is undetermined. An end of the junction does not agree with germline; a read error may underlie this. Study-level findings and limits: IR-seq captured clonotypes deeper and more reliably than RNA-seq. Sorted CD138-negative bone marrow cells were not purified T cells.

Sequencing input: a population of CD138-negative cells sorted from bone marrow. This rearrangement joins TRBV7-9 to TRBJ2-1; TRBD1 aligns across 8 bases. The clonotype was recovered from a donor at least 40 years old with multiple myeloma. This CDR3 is CTSRLGTLGQGNEQFF. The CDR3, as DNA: TGTACCAGCAGACTAGGCACTCTCGGACAGGGAAATGAGCAGTTCTTC.